Listed below are T cell receptor beta chains from one sample, sequenced in a study of CD8+ T cells in alopecia areata. Method: immunoSEQ multiplex PCR; TCRdb's copy keeps in-frame clones and lacks some. The sample has around 120,000 clones, around 53% seen once. The sample consisted of CD4+ T cells sorted from blood, taken at week 4, from a patient treated with tofacitinib. The receptor source for this set is a human donor with alopecia areata. CDR3s include the opening cysteine and the closing phenylalanine or tryptophan. A D gene is named only where the DNA matches it firmly. Size is omitted from some rows. Given values are once, few, many or a class for expanded clones.

v_call,j_call,clone_size,d_call,cdr3_aa,cdr3_nt
TRBV29-1,TRBJ2-1,-,TRBD2,CSVERLAGGNEQFF,TGCAGCGTTGAACGCCTAGCGGGGGGCAATGAGCAGTTCTTC
TRBV30,TRBJ1-4,-,-,CAYSRDGPNEKLFF,TGTGCCTACTCCCGGGACGGCCCTAATGAAAAACTGTTTTTT
TRBV6-6,TRBJ2-3,-,-,CATWDPTDTQYF,TGTGCCACCTGGGACCCCACAGATACGCAGTATTTT
TRBV30,TRBJ2-7,-,TRBD2,CAWKQAGAFEQYF,TGTGCCTGGAAACAAGCGGGGGCCTTCGAGCAGTACTTC
TRBV27,TRBJ1-1,-,-,CASSRGGAGPMNTEAFF,TGTGCCAGCAGTCGGGGGGGGGCGGGCCCGATGAACACTGAAGCTTTCTTT
TRBV5-1,TRBJ2-1,-,-,CASSFHGADEQFF,TGCGCCAGCAGCTTTCACGGGGCCGATGAGCAGTTCTTC
TRBV7-9,TRBJ2-1,-,-,CASSSDAGINEQFF,TGTGCCAGCAGCTCGGACGCGGGGATTAATGAGCAGTTCTTC
TRBV30,TRBJ1-2,few,-,CAWSSGLEGGYTF,TGTGCCTGGAGTTCGGGCCTTGAGGGCGGCTACACCTTC
TRBV6-5,TRBJ2-7,-,-,CASRSTFYEQYF,TGTGCCAGCAGATCCACGTTCTACGAGCAGTACTTC
TRBV10-3,TRBJ1-2,few,-,CAISDGPSGYTF,TGTGCCATCAGTGACGGGCCGAGTGGCTACACCTTC
TRBV7-6,TRBJ1-1,-,-,CASSLGLLGPAFF,TGTGCCAGCAGCTTAGGGTTGTTGGGCCCAGCTTTCTTT
TRBV6-1,TRBJ1-5,-,-,CASSPQRARGEPQHF,TGTGCCAGCAGTCCTCAGCGGGCCAGGGGTGAGCCCCAGCATTTT
TRBV6-1,TRBJ1-4,-,-,CASSLHPGGEKLFF,TGTGCCAGCAGTTTACACCCAGGTGGAGAAAAACTGTTTTTT
TRBV10-3,TRBJ1-1,few,-,CASSLRTEAFF,TGTGCCAGCAGCCTACGTACTGAAGCTTTCTTT
TRBV29-1,TRBJ2-7,-,TRBD1,CSVAGGQGTYEQYF,TGCAGCGTTGCCGGGGGACAGGGGACCTACGAGCAGTACTTC
TRBV4-1,TRBJ2-1,-,TRBD2,CASSQPTSGRASEQFF,TGCGCCAGCAGCCAACCCACTAGCGGGAGGGCCTCTGAGCAGTTCTTC
TRBV11-3,TRBJ2-1,few,TRBD1,CASSWGQGVPHNEQFF,TGTGCCAGCAGCTGGGGACAGGGGGTTCCCCACAATGAGCAGTTCTTC
TRBV6-1,TRBJ1-1,-,-,CASIERLEAFF,TGTGCCAGCATCGAAAGGCTAGAGGCTTTCTTT
TRBV30,TRBJ1-4,-,-,CAWSSQGGLGNEKLFF,TGTGCCTGGAGTTCACAGGGAGGATTGGGGAATGAAAAACTGTTTTTT
TRBV5-1,TRBJ2-3,few,TRBD2,CASSVAGGTTDTQYF,TGCGCCAGCAGTGTAGCGGGAGGTACCACAGATACGCAGTATTTT
TRBV5-6,TRBJ2-7,-,-,CASSFRRYEQYF,TGTGCCAGCAGCTTTAGAAGGTACGAGCAGTACTTC
TRBV2,TRBJ2-5,-,-,CASIGRETQYF,TGTGCCAGCATCGGAAGGGAGACCCAGTACTTC
TRBV4-1,TRBJ2-6,-,TRBD2,CASSQGGFSGANVLTF,TGCGCCAGCAGCCAGGGGGGGTTCTCTGGGGCCAACGTCCTGACTTTC
TRBV4-1,TRBJ2-5,-,-,CASSYPGHTQETQYF,TGCGCCAGCAGTTACCCGGGACATACCCAAGAGACCCAGTACTTC
TRBV6-5,TRBJ1-2,few,-,CASSSLGTAYTF,TGTGCCAGCAGTTCATTAGGGACGGCGTACACCTTC
TRBV2,TRBJ2-7,few,TRBD1,CASSGQGRFADEQYF,TGTGCCAGCAGCGGACAGGGGAGGTTTGCGGACGAGCAGTACTTC
TRBV11-2,TRBJ2-5,many,TRBD2,CASSRRLAGGETQYF,TGTGCCAGCAGCCGCCGACTAGCGGGAGGAGAGACCCAGTACTTC
TRBV4-2,TRBJ2-5,-,-,CASSGGGQQETQYF,TGTGCCAGCAGCGGGGGGGGCCAGCAAGAGACCCAGTACTTC
TRBV4-2,TRBJ2-7,-,-,CASSQDAGSYEQYF,TGTGCCAGCAGCCAAGATGCTGGCTCCTACGAGCAGTACTTC
TRBV29-1,TRBJ1-1,-,-,CSAAGILGTEAFF,TGCAGCGCCGCCGGGATTTTGGGAACTGAAGCTTTCTTT
TRBV25-1,TRBJ1-5,few,-,CASSENLYSNQPQHF,TGTGCCAGCAGTGAAAACCTGTATAGCAATCAGCCCCAGCATTTT
TRBV27,TRBJ1-1,-,-,CASSLIRGSNTEAFF,TGTGCCAGCAGTTTGATAAGGGGATCAAACACTGAAGCTTTCTTT
TRBV4-1,TRBJ1-3,-,TRBD1,CASSQTGTGVKSGNTIYF,TGCGCCAGCAGCCAAACCGGGACAGGGGTGAAAAGTGGAAACACCATATATTTT
TRBV29-1,TRBJ2-3,-,-,CSVAMGITAADTQYF,TGCAGCGTTGCGATGGGTATTACTGCGGCAGATACGCAGTATTTT
TRBV15,TRBJ2-4,-,TRBD1,CATLDRVKNIQYF,TGTGCCACCCTGGACAGGGTCAAAAACATTCAGTACTTC
TRBV19,TRBJ2-7,-,TRBD2,CASSIGLADEQYF,TGTGCCAGTAGTATAGGACTAGCTGACGAGCAGTACTTC
TRBV27,TRBJ1-6,-,-,CASSSQVVGSPLHF,TGTGCCAGCAGTTCCCAGGTAGTCGGGTCACCCCTCCACTTT
TRBV30,TRBJ1-4,once,-,CAWSVGGKLFF,TGTGCCTGGAGTGTAGGGGGAAAACTGTTTTTT
TRBV6-5,TRBJ1-1,-,-,CASTPTGGGSTEAFF,TGTGCCAGCACTCCTACTGGGGGGGGTAGCACTGAAGCTTTCTTT
TRBV30,TRBJ1-1,-,-,CAWERANTEAFF,TGTGCCTGGGAGAGGGCCAACACTGAAGCTTTCTTT
TRBV5-5,TRBJ2-7,few,-,CASSTNYEQYF,TGTGCCAGCAGCACTAACTACGAGCAGTACTTC
TRBV7-2,TRBJ1-2,-,TRBD1,CASSRQGPGYTF,TGTGCCAGCAGCCGACAGGGACCTGGCTACACCTTC
TRBV2,TRBJ2-5,few,TRBD2,CASSEWTSRETQYF,TGTGCCAGCAGTGAATGGACTAGCCGGGAGACCCAGTACTTC
TRBV29-1,TRBJ2-2,few,-,CSVGNTGELFF,TGCAGCGTGGGGAACACCGGGGAGCTGTTTTTT
TRBV29-1,TRBJ1-1,few,TRBD1,CSVEGTGNTEAFF,TGCAGCGTTGAAGGGACAGGGAACACTGAAGCTTTCTTT
TRBV7-3,TRBJ2-2,-,TRBD1,CASTETGAAGELFF,TGTGCCAGCACCGAAACAGGGGCCGCCGGGGAGCTGTTTTTT
TRBV5-4,TRBJ2-3,few,-,CASSQDSYRDTQYF,TGTGCCAGCAGCCAGGACTCCTACCGGGATACGCAGTATTTT
TRBV5-1,TRBJ1-5,-,-,CASSLEGPQPQHF,TGCGCCAGCAGCTTGGAGGGCCCTCAGCCCCAGCATTTT
TRBV29-1,TRBJ2-5,-,TRBD2,CSVVQREGRGETQYF,TGCAGCGTTGTTCAGCGGGAGGGCCGGGGAGAGACCCAGTACTTC
TRBV7-9,TRBJ1-5,many,-,CASSSNRNQPQHF,TGTGCCAGCAGCTCAAACCGGAATCAGCCCCAGCATTTT
TRBV7-2,TRBJ2-7,-,TRBD2,CASSSPLAGAYEQYF,TGTGCCAGCAGCTCCCCCCTAGCGGGCGCCTACGAGCAGTACTTC
TRBV2,TRBJ2-7,few,-,CASSEEGPQRSEQYF,TGTGCCAGCAGTGAGGAGGGGCCACAAAGAAGCGAGCAGTACTTC
TRBV18,TRBJ2-5,-,-,CASADSQETQYF,TGTGCCAGCGCAGACTCACAAGAGACCCAGTACTTC